The 5 T cell receptor beta chains listed next were all sequenced from one sample in a study of blood T cells in healthy people across ages. Through a sample-barcoded 5' primer and a J-beta primer mix, a second PCR was run for about 7 to 12 cycles. TCRdb reanalysed the 5' RACE reads using MiXCR and keeps one entry per CDR3 protein. Among hundreds of thousands of distinct CDR3 sequences listed, 45% to 50% were seen once. Material for sequencing was blood. Receptors originate from a woman aged 60 to 75 in good health.

The chain joins TRBV10-3 to TRBJ1-1; D might be TRBD1 (6 bases). This CDR3 contains 13 residues. Germline V CDR1 and CDR2: ENHRY, SYGVKD. Trimming took 6 bases from V and 5 from J, leaving 13 bases between them. CDR3: CAIRQGFGTEAFF. CDR3 DNA sequence: TGTGCCATCAGACAGGGTTTTGGAACTGAAGCTTTCTTT.

The rearrangement joins TRBV6-5 to TRBJ1-2, with 7 bases aligning to TRBD1. This CDR3 is 13 amino acids long. The V gene's germline CDR1 is MNHEY and CDR2 SVGAGI. Unmatched junction bases numbered 2, after V lost 0 bases and J lost 7 bases. The CDR3 DNA sequence: TGTGCCAGCAGTTACTCAGGGGGCAGTGGCTACACCTTC. Amino acids: CASSYSGGSGYTF.

On this clonotype: Mismatch with germline at one junction end may stem from a read error. V gene TRBV28 combines with J gene TRBJ2-1; D is unclear. CDR1 MDHEN and CDR2 SYDVKM come from the germline V gene. The CDR3 covers 11 residues. CDR3 sequence reads: CASGTDNERFF. The CDR3 DNA reads TGTGCCAGCGGCACCGACAATGAGCGGTTCTTC.

The chain uses TRBV5-1 and TRBJ1-2; perhaps TRBD1 as D (6 bases). Germline values: CDR1 SGHRS, CDR2 YFSETQ. V was cut by 1 base and J by 4 bases, with 14 bases left in between. The CDR3 covers 15 residues. The CDR3: CASSLFRSGAYGYTF. In DNA form, the CDR3 reads TGCGCCAGCAGCTTGTTTAGGTCGGGGGCCTATGGCTACACCTTC.

The V and J genes are TRBV3-1 and TRBJ1-2, with a possible D match to TRBD1 (6 bases). The germline V gene has CDR1 LGHDT and CDR2 YNNKEL (reference sequence). With 1 base removed from V and 3 bases from J, the gap between germline ends came to 9 bases. The CDR3 contains 14 residues. This CDR3 reads CASSQGNRDYGYTF. The CDR3 DNA sequence: TGTGCCAGCAGCCAAGGCAACAGGGACTATGGCTACACCTTC.